The present T cell receptor beta chain was sequenced within a study of blood T cell repertoires in COVID-19. For the study at large: Material from acute and convalescent COVID-19 was sourced from the United States, Italy and Spain. Sample material is recorded as cDNA or gDNA derived from T cells, B-cell-depleted T cells, or PBMCs.

Study processing details: Quantification of nucleated cells was approximated via reference gene primer amplification. Using immunoSEQ multiplex PCR, the repertoire was profiled, and TCRdb retains in-frame clones only, with some absent. V and J calls and clone size are copied from that table; D and trimming were computed from the DNA. This sample has around 180,000 clones, with around nine tenths found just once. This CDR3 is 13 amino acids long. The V gene's germline CDR1 is GTSNPN and CDR2 SVGIG (reference sequence). V lost 0 bases and J 6 bases, leaving 8 bases between the germline ends. This chain joins TRBV30 and TRBJ1-4; a possible D gene is TRBD1 (6 bases). The receptor's source is a man between 65 and 85 years old with active or convalescent COVID-19. The sample was peripheral blood. The CDR3 DNA reads TGTGCCTGGAGTGTACAGGGTTATGAAAAACTGTTTTTT. This codes for CAWSVQGYEKLFF. Drawing the rest from reference TRBV30 and TRBJ1-4, the complete variable domain is SQTIHQWPATLVQPVGSPLSLECTVEGTSNPNLYWYRQAAGRGLQLLFYSVGIGQISSEVPQNLSASRPQDRQFILSSKKLLLSDSGFYLCAWSVQGYEKLFFGSGTQLSVL.